The 9 T cell receptor beta chains listed next were all sequenced from one sample in a study of glioma-infiltrating T cells after dendritic cell vaccination. The method was immunoSEQ multiplex PCR; TCRdb's version includes in-frame clones alone and lacks a portion of them. The table lists over 80,000 clones, about 81% of them singletons. Time point noted: after dendritic cell vaccination, including at tumor progression/relapse. Source: blood, taken after dendritic cell vaccination. Receptor source: a human donor with glioblastoma.

This chain links TRBV6-1 with TRBJ1-2; D ambiguous. Per germline, CDR1 MNHNS and CDR2 SASEGT. V lost 2 bases to trimming and J lost 0 bases, with 7 bases between them. The CDR3 is made up of 14 amino acids. CDR3 bases: TGTGCCAGCAGTGAATACTTTTCTAACTATGGCTACACCTTC. Translation gives CASSEYFSNYGYTF.

This chain joins TRBV5-6 and TRBJ1-1, with TRBD1 as a possible D gene (5 bases). Germline CDR1 is SGHDT and CDR2 is YYEEEE. The V end lost 6 bases, the J end lost 2 bases, and 11 bases lay between the germline ends. The CDR3 has 13 residues. The CDR3 nucleotides read TGTGCCAGCACCAACAGGCCTAACACTGAAGCTTTCTTT. Encoded protein: CASTNRPNTEAFF.

V is TRBV19 and J is TRBJ1-3; D ambiguous. Trimming removed 8 bases from V and 3 bases from J, with 8 bases in between. Germline CDR1 LNHDA, CDR2 SQIVND (reference sequence). This CDR3 region has 12 residues. This chain's CDR3 is CASSSVGNTIYF. The CDR3 bases are TGTGCCAGTTCCTCCGTTGGAAACACCATATATTTT.

This chain uses TRBV5-1 with TRBJ2-3, with D perhaps TRBD2 (7 bases). CDR3 length: 19 amino acids. V was shortened by 3 bases and J by 0 bases, with 23 bases between the two germline ends. The V gene's germline CDR1 is SGHRS and CDR2 YFSETQ. For the CDR3, the DNA is TGCGCCAGCAGCTCACAGGGTCGGCTAGCGGTAGCTAGCACAGATACGCAGTATTTT. Residues: CASSSQGRLAVASTDTQYF.

The chain recombines TRBV5-1 with TRBJ1-1; D unresolved. The V gene lost 0 bases and the J gene lost 6 bases, with 9 bases spanning the gap. Germline CDR1 and CDR2: SGHRS and YFSETQ. CDR3 length: 13 amino acids. The chain's CDR3 is CASSLGLGAEAFF. The CDR3 coding sequence is TGCGCCAGCAGCTTGGGACTGGGTGCTGAAGCTTTCTTT.

This clone turned up a few times. J is TRBJ2-5 and V is TRBV6-5; D is perhaps TRBD1 (5 bases). Trimming removed 0 bases at V and 3 bases at J, with 11 bases between. Per the germline V gene, CDR1 is MNHEY and CDR2 is SVGAGI. This CDR3 region has 15 residues. In DNA, the CDR3 is TGTGCCAGCAGTTACTCGAATGGCAGGGAAGAGACCCAGTACTTC. Translated: CASSYSNGREETQYF.

The CDR3 DNA is TGTGCCAGCAGCCGCGAGGTGACCCCGGGACTGGGCTACGAGCAGTACTTC. Translated: CASSREVTPGLGYEQYF. V gene TRBV4-2 combines with J gene TRBJ2-7, with D possibly TRBD2 on 6 matching bases. Looked up from germline, CDR1 is LGHNA and CDR2 is YNFKEQ. The CDR3 sequence is 17 residues long. Between the trimmed V and J ends, which lost 4 bases and 3 bases, there was a span of 22 bases.

There are a few counts of this clone. V usage is TRBV6-1 and J usage is TRBJ1-2, with D maybe TRBD1 (5 bases). There are 11 residues in the CDR3. Germline assignment: CDR1 MNHNS and CDR2 SASEGT. Trimming left V 7 bases short and J 7 bases short, with 10 bases between. The CDR3 spells CASTPGVGYTF. CDR3 coding DNA: TGTGCCAGCACCCCGGGGGTTGGCTACACCTTC.

Written as DNA, the CDR3 is TGTGCCAGCAGACGGACAGACCAAGAGACCCAGTACTTC. This encodes CASRRTDQETQYF. V and J are TRBV5-4 and TRBJ2-5; D is possibly TRBD1 (6 bases). CDR1 is SGHNT and CDR2 is YYREEE in the germline V gene (reference sequence). The V end was cut by 5 bases, the J end by 0 bases, with 8 bases between. This CDR3 is built from 13 residues.